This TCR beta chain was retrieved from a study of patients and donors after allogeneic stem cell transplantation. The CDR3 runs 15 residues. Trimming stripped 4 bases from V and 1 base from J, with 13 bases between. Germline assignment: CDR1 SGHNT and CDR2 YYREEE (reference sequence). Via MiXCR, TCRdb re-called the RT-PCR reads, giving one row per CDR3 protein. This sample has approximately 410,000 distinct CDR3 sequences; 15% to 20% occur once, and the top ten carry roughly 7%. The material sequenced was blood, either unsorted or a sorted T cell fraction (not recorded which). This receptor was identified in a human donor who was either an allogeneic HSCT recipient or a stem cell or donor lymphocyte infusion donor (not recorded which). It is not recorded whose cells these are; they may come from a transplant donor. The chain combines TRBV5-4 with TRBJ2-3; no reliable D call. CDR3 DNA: TGTGCCAGCAGCGTCGAGTTGGCGCGCACAGATACGCAGTATTTT. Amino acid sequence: CASSVELARTDTQYF.